The clone carrying this TCR beta chain was seen more than once but under ten times. The target antigen is unknown. These data originate in a study of CD8+ T cells in alopecia areata. Study information: Oral tofacitinib (5 to 10 mg twice daily) was administered to treated patients. After 6 to 18 months of tofacitinib, follow-up continued 6 months off drug. Findings and limits, study-wide: Patients shared TCRs less clearly than mice did, possibly owing to HLA.

Extracted RNA was reverse transcribed into cDNA, the sequencing template. The protocol was immunoSEQ multiplex PCR, while the TCRdb copy is restricted to in-frame clones and leaves out a portion. Here the sample spans 110,000 or so clones, around 58% being singletons. CDR3 length: 15 amino acids. Per the germline V gene, CDR1 is MNHEY and CDR2 is SMNVEV (reference sequence). V gave up 8 bases and J gave up 9 bases; unmatched junction bases: 15. Treatment denoted: oral pan-JAK inhibitor, 5-10 mg twice daily. The gene calls are TRBV27 and TRBJ2-1, with TRBD2 identical over 8 bases. The TCR sequence derives from a human donor with alopecia areata. The sequenced sample was CD8+ T cells sorted from blood, obtained at week 4, from a patient treated with tofacitinib. The DNA for the CDR3 is TGTGCCAGCTCCGATACGGGACTAGTATACGGTGAGCAGTTCTTC. Its protein product is CASSDTGLVYGEQFF.